This entry features one T cell receptor (beta chain) sequence. TCRdb's copy holds only in-frame clones and misses some; the assay was immunoSEQ multiplex PCR. The sample lists about 120,000 clones, 75% to 95% occurring once. The sample originates from a study of T cell responses to AZD1222 COVID-19 vaccine. Sequences were derived from peripheral blood, sampled on day 0 of AZD1222 vaccination. The TCR originated in an adult in good health.

Written as DNA, the CDR3 is TGTGCCAGCAGCTCGGGACAGACCTTTAGCAATCAGCCCCAGCATTTT. Protein: CASSSGQTFSNQPQHF. The J gene is TRBJ1-5, the V gene TRBV7-9; the match to TRBD1 covers 7 bases. This CDR3 is built from 16 residues. Unmatched junction bases numbered 6, after V lost 4 bases and J lost 0 bases. Per the germline V gene, CDR1 is SEHNR and CDR2 is FQNEAQ (reference sequence).